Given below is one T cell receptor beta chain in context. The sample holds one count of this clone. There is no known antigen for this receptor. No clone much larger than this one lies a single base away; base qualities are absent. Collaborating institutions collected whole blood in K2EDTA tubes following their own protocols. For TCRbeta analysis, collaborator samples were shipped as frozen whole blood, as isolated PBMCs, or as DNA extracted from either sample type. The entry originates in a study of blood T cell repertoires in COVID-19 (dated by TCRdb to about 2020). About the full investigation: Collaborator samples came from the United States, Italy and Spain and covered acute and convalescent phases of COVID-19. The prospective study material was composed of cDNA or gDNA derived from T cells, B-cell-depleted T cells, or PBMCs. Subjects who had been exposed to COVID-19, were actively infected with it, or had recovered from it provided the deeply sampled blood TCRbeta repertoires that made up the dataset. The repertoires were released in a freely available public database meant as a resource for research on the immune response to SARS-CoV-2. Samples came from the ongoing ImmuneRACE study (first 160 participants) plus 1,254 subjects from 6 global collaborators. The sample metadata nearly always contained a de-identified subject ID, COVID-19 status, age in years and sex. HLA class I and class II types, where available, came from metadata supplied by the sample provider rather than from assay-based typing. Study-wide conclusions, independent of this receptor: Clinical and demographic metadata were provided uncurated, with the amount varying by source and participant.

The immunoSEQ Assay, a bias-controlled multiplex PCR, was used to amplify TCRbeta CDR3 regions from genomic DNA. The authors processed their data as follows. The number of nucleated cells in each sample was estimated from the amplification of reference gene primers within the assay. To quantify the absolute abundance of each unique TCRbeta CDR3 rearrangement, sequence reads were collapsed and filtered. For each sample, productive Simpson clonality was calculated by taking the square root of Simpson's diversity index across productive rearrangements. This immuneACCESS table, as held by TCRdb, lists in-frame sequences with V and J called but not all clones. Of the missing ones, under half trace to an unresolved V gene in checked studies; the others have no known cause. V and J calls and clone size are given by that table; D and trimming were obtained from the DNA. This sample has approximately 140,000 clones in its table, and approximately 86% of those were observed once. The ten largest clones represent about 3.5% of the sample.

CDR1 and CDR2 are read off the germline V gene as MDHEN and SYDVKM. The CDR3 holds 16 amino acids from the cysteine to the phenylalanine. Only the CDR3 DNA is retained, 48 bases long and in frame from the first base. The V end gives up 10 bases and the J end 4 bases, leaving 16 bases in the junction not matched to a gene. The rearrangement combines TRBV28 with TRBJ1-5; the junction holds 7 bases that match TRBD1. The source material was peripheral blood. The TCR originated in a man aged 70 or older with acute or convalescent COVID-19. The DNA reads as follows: TGTGCCACCCTAGGGACAGAACGGAGTCGGAATCAGCCCCAGCATTTT. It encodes CATLGTERSRNQPQHF.